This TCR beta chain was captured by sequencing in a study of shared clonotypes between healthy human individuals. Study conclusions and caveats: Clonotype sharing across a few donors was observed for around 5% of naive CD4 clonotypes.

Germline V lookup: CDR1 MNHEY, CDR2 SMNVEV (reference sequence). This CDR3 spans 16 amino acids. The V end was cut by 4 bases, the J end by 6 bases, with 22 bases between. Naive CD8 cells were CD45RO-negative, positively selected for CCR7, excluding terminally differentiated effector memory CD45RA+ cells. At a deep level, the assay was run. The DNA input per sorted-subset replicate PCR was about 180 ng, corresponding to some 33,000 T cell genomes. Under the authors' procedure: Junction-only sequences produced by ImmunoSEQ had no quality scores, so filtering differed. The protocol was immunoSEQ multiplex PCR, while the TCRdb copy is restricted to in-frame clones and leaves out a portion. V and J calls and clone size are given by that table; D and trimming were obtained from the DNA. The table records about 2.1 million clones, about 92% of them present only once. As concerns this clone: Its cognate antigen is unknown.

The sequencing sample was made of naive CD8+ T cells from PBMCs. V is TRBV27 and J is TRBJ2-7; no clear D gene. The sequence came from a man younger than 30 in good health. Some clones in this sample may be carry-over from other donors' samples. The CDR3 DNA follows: TGTGCCAGCAGTTGGTTGTCCAGCACCACTCCTATCGAGCAGTACTTC. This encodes CASSWLSSTTPIEQYF.